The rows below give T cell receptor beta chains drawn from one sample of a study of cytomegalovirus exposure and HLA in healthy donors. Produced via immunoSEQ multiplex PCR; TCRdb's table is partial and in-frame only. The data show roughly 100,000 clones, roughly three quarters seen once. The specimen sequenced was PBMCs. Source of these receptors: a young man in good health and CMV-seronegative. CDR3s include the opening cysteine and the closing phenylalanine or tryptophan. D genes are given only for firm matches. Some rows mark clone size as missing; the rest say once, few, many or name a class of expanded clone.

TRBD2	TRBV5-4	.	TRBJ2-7	CASSFFLASGRQYF
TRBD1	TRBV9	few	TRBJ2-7	CASSLTTGGLGEQYF
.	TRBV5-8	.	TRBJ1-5	CASSLLQMAGNQPQHF
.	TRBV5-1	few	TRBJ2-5	CASSLGLFGETQYF
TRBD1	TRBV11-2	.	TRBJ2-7	CASSLVNRGSYEQYF
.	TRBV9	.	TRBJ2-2	CASSLLPDSTGELFF
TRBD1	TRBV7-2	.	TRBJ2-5	CASSLGDRNGETQYF
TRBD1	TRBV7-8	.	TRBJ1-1	CASNSQGADTEAFF
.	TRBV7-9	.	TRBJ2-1	CASSSGESYNEQFF
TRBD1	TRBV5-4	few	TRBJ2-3	CASSLDRGFTDTQYF
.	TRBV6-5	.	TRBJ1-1	CASSYRQADTEAFF
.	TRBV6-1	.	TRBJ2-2	CASPTANTGELFF
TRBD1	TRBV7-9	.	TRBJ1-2	CASSLAKAGQGYYTF
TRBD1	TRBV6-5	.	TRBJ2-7	CATRTGGSYEQYF
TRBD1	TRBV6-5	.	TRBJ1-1	CASSRNPGQGTAFF
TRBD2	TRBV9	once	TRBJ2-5	CASSPGGIAGESGDF
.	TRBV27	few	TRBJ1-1	CASSLRGGWVNTEAFF
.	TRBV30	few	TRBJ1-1	CAWNGGRNTEAFF
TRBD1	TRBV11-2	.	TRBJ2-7	CASSLPRTGRYEQYF
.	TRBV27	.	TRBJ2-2	CASSLSENTGELFF
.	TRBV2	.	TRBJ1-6	CASSRQVDRGSPLHF
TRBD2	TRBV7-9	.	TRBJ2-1	CASSWSRGGSYNEQLF
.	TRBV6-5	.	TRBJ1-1	CASSYRRGKAEAFF
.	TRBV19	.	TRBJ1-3	CASTDNSGNTIYF
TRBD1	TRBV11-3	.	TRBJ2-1	CASSSTGTGEDEQFF
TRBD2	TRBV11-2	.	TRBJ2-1	CASSGGGTSRYEQFF
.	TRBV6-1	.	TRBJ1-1	CASSEARRSEAFF
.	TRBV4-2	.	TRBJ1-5	CASSQDPRSTNQPQHF
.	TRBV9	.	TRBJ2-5	CASSPVGVQETQYF
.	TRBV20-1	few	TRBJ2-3	CSARLGDTQYF
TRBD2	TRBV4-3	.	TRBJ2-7	CASSQARTRSYEQYF
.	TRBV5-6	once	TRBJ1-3	CASSLAGGSGNTIYF
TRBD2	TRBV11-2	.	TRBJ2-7	CASSVAGPRSQQYF
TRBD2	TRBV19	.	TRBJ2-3	CASSYGLAGGTDTQYF
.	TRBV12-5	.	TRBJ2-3	CASGSGQGSGRSTDTQYF
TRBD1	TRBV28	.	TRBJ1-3	CASKETTGGGNGNTIYF
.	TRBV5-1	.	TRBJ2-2	CASSPEGPDTGELFF
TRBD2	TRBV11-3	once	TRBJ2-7	CASSLKLTSGSEQYF
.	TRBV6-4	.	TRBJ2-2	CASSDSSADTGELFF
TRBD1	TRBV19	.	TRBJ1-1	CASSIGSRGPIMNTEAFF
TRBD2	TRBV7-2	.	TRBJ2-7	CASSLALAGGYEQYF
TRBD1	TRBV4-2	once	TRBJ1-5	CASSHSDRGHQSQHF
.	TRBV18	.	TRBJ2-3	CASSPRLGTDTQYF
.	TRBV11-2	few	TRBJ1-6	CASSPPRKNNSPLHF
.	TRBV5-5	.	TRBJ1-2	CASSSQSSTAYLTYYTF
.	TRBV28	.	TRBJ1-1	CASTRGGSRTEAFF
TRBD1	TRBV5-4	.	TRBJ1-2	CASSSGQGRTDYGYTF
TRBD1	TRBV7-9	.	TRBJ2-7	CASSSQGDSYEQYF
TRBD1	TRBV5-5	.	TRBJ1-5	CASSPDRGHQPQHF
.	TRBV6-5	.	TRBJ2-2	CASGRRPTGELFF
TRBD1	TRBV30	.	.	CAWSLAGTGGYEQYF
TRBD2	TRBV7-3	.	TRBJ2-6	CASSSATGGGSGANVLTF
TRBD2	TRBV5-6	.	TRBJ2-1	CASSLLVLALTNEQFF
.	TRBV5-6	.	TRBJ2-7	CASSFGGNSFYEQYF
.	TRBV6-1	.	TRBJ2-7	CASREYRDDSYEQYF